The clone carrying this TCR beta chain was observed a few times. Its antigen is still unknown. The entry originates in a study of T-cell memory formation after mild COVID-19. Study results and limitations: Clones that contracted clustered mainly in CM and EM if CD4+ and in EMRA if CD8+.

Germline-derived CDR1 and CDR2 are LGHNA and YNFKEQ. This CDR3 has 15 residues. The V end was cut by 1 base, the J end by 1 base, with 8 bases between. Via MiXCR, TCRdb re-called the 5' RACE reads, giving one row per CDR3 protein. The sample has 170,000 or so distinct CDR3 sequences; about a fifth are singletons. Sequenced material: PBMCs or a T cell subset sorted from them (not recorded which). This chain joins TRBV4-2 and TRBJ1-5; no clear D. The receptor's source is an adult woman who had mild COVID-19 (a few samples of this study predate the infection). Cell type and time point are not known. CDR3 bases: TGTGCCAGCAGCCAAGGGCGCCAGAGCAATCAGCCCCAGCATTTT. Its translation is CASSQGRQSNQPQHF.